One T cell receptor (beta chain) is described in this entry. The entry originates in a study of identical twins. In TCRdb, the 5' RACE reads were re-called with MiXCR into one record per CDR3 protein. In the table there are some 790,000 distinct CDR3 sequences, 15% to 20% of which are singletons. Trimming removed 6 bases from V and 0 bases from J, with 9 bases in between. The CDR3 consists of 14 residues. These records were also assigned to another study, of T cells expressing NK-cell markers. That work contributes: Repertoires of TCR beta were obtained from T cells sorted as CD3+CD56+NKG2C+, CD3+CD56+NKG2C- and CD3+CD56-NKG2C+. Several of the experiments relied on an anti-gamma-delta TCR antibody so that only alpha-beta TCR T cells were sorted. In a group of about six donors, dominant NKG2C+ clonotypes represented roughly 1.0-7.0% of CD8+ T cells.

This receptor was obtained from a woman younger than 35 in good health. The chain couples TRBV12-3 or TRBV12-4 to TRBJ2-1; D ambiguous. Sequencing used PBMCs. CDR3 sequence: CASRTRSSYNEQFF. The CDR3 region has the DNA TGTGCCAGCAGAACAAGAAGCTCCTACAATGAGCAGTTCTTC.